This T cell receptor beta chain is drawn from a study of immune evolution from preneoplasia to lung adenocarcinoma. Study-level information: HLA loss of heterozygosity: under 7.5% AIS, about 15% MIA, about 35% ADC, none AAH.

Study findings and constraints: KRAS-mutant nodules had the highest T cell clonality.

This clone was detected only a few times. Its antigen remains unidentified. This CDR3 has 11 amino acids. From germline, CDR1 is SEHNR and CDR2 FQNEAQ (reference sequence). V lost 10 bases and J lost 2, with 9 bases in between. The table came from immunoSEQ multiplex PCR; TCRdb's copy has only in-frame clones and leaves some out. The sample holds some 15,000 clones, 81% seen once. Sequencing was performed on FFPE minimally invasive lung adenocarcinoma tissue. The rearrangement joins TRBV7-9 to TRBJ2-7; D is undetermined. This sequence was found in a person between 60 and 79 years old with lung adenocarcinoma. CDR3: CATTRAYEQYF. The CDR3 DNA reads as TGTGCCACAACAAGGGCCTACGAGCAGTACTTC. The full variable domain, with the rest looked up from reference TRBV7-9 and TRBJ2-7, is DTGVSQNPRHKITKRGQNVTFRCDPISEHNRLYWYRQTLGQGPEFLTYFQNEAQLEKSRLLSDRFSAERPKGSFSTLEIQRTEQGDSAMYLCATTRAYEQYFGPGTRLTVT.